The entry below describes one TCR beta chain. Its antigen is unknown. The data derive from a study of OX40 agonist ivuxolimab in advanced cancers. The germline V gene has CDR1 SNHLY and CDR2 FYNNEI. The CDR3 loop spans 11 amino acids. The V gene lost 5 bases and the J gene lost 6 bases, with 8 bases spanning the gap. The study sampled blood at baseline, cycle 4 day 1, and cycle 7 day 1. Study outcomes and limitations: Several nonresponders also turned out to have low normalized T-cell clonal expansion. Researchers report that CD8+ T cells had, on average, more expanded clones than CD4+.

Sequencing used immunoSEQ multiplex PCR; TCRdb keeps in-frame clones, though not all of them. This table holds around 64,000 clones, roughly 80% found once. This clonotype was obtained from an adult with an advanced solid tumor such as melanoma, head and neck, liver or kidney cancer. Sequences were derived from CD4+ or CD8+ T cells sorted from blood, sampled in a trial of the OX40 agonist ivuxolimab. The V and J genes are TRBV2 and TRBJ2-7; D possibly corresponds to TRBD1 (5 bases). CDR3 coding DNA: TGTGCCAGCAGTCCAGACAGCGAGCAGTACTTC. This codes for CASSPDSEQYF.